Included here is one TCR beta chain sequence, with context. Its antigen is still unknown. There are no base qualities to consult, and no much larger clone falls within one base. The entry originates in a study of blood T cell repertoires in COVID-19 (dated by TCRdb to 2020 to 2021). Study-wide context: The collaborator samples originated in the United States, Italy and Spain and spanned the acute and convalescent phases of COVID-19. The prospective study material was composed of cDNA or gDNA derived from T cells, B-cell-depleted T cells, or PBMCs. Subjects who had been exposed to COVID-19, were actively infected with it, or had recovered from it provided the deeply sampled blood TCRbeta repertoires that made up the dataset. The repertoires were released in a freely available public database intended as a resource for research on the immune response to SARS-CoV-2. The samples were drawn from two sources: the first 160 participants of the ongoing ImmuneRACE study, and 1,000 to 1,500 subjects contributed by 6 global collaborators. The sample metadata nearly always contained a de-identified subject ID, COVID-19 status, age in years and sex. Where HLA class I and class II types were available, the types were taken from metadata supplied by the sample provider, not from assay-based typing. On the study overall, not on this receptor specifically: Clinical and demographic metadata were provided uncurated, with the amount varying by source and participant.

TCRbeta CDR3 regions were amplified from genomic DNA using the immunoSEQ Assay, a bias-controlled multiplex PCR. In the authors' own workflow: The number of nucleated cells in each sample was estimated by amplification of reference gene primers within the assay. Sequence reads were collapsed and filtered to measure the absolute abundance of every unique TCRbeta CDR3 rearrangement. For each sample, productive Simpson clonality was calculated as the square root of Simpson's diversity index over productive rearrangements. TCRdb stores this immuneACCESS table with in-frame sequences only. Part of the clones is absent; in the studies checked, under half of the shortfall reflects unresolved V genes, and no reason is known for the rest. V and J calls and clone size are copied from that table; D and trimming were computed from the DNA. The sample records some 300,000 clones, 88% of which are singletons. The leading ten clones occupy 6.9% of the sample.

Measured from the cysteine to the phenylalanine, the CDR3 is 13 residues long. Here the CDR3 DNA is all that survives: 39 bases in frame from base 1. V drops 8 bases and J drops 4 bases, leaving 14 bases in between. Another Seattle source contributed samples from volunteer blood donors who had recovered from COVID-19. The collaborating institutions used their own protocols to collect whole blood in K2EDTA tubes. For TCRbeta analysis, collaborators shipped samples as frozen whole blood, isolated PBMCs, or DNA extracted from either of those sample types. This clonotype originated in a woman aged 25-40 years who had recovered from COVID-19. Material for sequencing was peripheral blood. The chain employs TRBV12-3 or TRBV12-4 and TRBJ1-1; possibly the D gene is TRBD1, per 5 matching bases. The nucleotide sequence reads TGTGCCAGCGGCAGGGAACACGGCACTGAAGCTTTCTTT. The resulting protein is CASGREHGTEAFF.